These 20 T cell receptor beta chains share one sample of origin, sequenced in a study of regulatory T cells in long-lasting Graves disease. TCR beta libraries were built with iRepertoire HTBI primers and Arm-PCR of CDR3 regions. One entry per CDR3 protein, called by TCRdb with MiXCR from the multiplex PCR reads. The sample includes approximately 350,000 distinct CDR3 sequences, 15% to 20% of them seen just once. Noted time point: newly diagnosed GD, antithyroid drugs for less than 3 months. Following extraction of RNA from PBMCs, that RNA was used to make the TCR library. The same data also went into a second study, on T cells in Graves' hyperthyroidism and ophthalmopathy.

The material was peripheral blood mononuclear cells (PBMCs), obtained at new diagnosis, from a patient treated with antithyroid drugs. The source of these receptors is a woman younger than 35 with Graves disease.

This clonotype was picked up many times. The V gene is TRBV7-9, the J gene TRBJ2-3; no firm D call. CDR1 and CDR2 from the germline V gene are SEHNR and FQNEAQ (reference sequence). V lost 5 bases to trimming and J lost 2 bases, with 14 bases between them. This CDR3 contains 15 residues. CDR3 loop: CASSPTPTYTDTQYF. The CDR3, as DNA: TGTGCCAGCAGCCCGACCCCAACTTACACAGATACGCAGTATTTT. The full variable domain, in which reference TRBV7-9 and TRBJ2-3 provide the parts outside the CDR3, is DTGVSQNPRHKITKRGQNVTFRCDPISEHNRLYWYRQTLGQGPEFLTYFQNEAQLEKSRLLSDRFSAERPKGSFSTLEIQRTEQGDSAMYLCASSPTPTYTDTQYFGPGTRLTVL.

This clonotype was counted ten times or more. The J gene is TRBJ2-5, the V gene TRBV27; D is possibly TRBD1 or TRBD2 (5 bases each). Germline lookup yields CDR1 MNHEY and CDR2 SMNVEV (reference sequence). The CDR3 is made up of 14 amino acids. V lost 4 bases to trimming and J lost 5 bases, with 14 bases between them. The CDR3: CASSSGFGAETQYF. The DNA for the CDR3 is TGTGCCAGCAGTTCCGGTTTCGGGGCGGAGACCCAGTACTTC.

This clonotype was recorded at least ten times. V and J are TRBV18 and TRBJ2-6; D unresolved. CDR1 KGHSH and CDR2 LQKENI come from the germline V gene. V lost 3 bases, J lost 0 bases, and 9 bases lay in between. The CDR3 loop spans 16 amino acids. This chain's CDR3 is CASSPPGFSGANVLTF. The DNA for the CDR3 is TGTGCCAGCTCACCCCCCGGTTTCTCTGGGGCCAACGTCCTGACTTTC.

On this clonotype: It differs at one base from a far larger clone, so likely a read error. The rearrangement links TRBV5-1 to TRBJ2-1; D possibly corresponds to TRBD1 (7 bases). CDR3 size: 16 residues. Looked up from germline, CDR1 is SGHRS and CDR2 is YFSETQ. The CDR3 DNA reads TGTGCCAGCGGCTTTGGGGGGACAGCCACCTACAATGAGCAGTTCTTC. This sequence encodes CASGFGGTATYNEQFF.

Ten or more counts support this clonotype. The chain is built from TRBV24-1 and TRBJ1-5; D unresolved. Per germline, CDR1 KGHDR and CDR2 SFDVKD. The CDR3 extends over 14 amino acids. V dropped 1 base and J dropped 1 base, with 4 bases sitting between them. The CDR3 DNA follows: TGTGCCACCAGTGATTTCGGGAGCAATCAGCCCCAGCATTTT. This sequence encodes CATSDFGSNQPQHF.

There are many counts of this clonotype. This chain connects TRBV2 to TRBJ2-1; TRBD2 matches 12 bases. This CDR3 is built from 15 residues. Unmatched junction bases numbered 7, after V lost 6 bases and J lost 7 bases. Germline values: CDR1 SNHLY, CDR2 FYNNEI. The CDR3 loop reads CASRVGLAGGNEQFF. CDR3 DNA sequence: TGTGCCAGCAGGGTTGGGCTAGCGGGGGGGAATGAGCAGTTCTTC.

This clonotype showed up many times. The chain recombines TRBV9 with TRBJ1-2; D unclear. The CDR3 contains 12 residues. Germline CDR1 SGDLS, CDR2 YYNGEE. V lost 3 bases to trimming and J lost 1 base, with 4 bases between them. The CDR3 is CASSASNYGYTF. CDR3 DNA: TGTGCCAGCAGCGCCAGTAACTATGGCTACACCTTC.

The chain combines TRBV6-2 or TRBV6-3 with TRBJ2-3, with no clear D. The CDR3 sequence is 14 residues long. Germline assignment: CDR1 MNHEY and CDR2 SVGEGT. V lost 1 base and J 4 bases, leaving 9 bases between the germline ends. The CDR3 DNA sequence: TGTGCCAGCAGTTACTTCACCTCCTCAGATACGCAGTATTTT. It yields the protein CASSYFTSSDTQYF.

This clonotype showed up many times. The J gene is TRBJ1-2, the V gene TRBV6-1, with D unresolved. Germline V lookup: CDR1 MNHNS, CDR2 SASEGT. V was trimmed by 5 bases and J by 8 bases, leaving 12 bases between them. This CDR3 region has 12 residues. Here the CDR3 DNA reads TGTGCCAGCAGTCACGGGGTGGGCGGCTACACCTTC. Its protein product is CASSHGVGGYTF.

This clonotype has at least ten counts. The CDR3 spells CASSFLQGATSYEQYF. For the CDR3, the DNA is TGTGCCAGCAGTTTTCTACAGGGGGCGACCTCCTACGAGCAGTACTTC. The genes are TRBV6-9 and TRBJ2-7; the match to TRBD1 covers 9 bases. This CDR3 region has 16 residues. CDR1 and CDR2 from the germline V gene are MNHGY and SVAAGI. Trimming removed 4 bases from V and 0 bases from J; junction bases left unmatched: 7.

The CDR3 region has the DNA TGTGCCAGCAGTGAAGGGGCTAGCGGGGCTACCACAAGGGTCAATGAGCAGTTCTTC. As protein: CASSEGASGATTRVNEQFF. This chain uses TRBV6-4 with TRBJ2-1; 9 nucleotides align to TRBD2. The CDR3 covers 19 residues. Trimming removed 3 bases from V and 6 bases from J; junction bases left unmatched: 18. Germline V gives CDR1 MRHNA, CDR2 SNTAGT.

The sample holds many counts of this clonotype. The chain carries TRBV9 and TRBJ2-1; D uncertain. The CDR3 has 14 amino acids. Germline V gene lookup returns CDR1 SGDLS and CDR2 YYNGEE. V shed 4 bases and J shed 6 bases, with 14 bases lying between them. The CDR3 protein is CASSLDSWGNEQFF. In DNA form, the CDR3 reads TGTGCCAGCAGCTTAGACTCCTGGGGCAATGAGCAGTTCTTC.

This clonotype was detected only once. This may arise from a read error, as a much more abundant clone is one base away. The DNA of the CDR3 is TGCGCCAGCAGCTCGGACAGGGGAGCTGAAGATTTCTTT. This encodes CASSSDRGAEDFF. The chain carries TRBV5-1 and TRBJ1-1; 9 nucleotides line up with TRBD1. This CDR3 is 13 amino acids long. Germline CDR1 reads SGHRS; CDR2 reads YFSETQ.

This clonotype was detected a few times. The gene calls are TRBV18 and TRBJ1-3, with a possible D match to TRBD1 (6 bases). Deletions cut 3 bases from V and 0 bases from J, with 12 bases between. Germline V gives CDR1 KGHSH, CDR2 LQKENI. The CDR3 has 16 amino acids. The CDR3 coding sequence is TGTGCCAGCTCACCCGGGACACTGAGCTCTGGAAACACCATATATTTT. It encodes CASSPGTLSSGNTIYF.

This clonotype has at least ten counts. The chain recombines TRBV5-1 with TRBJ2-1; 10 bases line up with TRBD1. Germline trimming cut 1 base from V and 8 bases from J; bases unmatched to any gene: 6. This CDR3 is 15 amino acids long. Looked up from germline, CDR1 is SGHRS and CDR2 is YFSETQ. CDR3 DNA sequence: TGCGCCAGCAGCTTGTTGGGACAGGGGACCGATGAGCAGTTCTTC. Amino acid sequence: CASSLLGQGTDEQFF.

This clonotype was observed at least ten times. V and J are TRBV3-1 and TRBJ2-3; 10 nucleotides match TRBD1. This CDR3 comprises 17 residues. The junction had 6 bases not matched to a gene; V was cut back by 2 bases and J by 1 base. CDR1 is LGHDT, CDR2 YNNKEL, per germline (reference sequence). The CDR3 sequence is CASSQLRQGARTDTQYF. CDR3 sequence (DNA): TGTGCCAGCAGCCAACTCAGACAGGGGGCACGCACAGATACGCAGTATTTT.

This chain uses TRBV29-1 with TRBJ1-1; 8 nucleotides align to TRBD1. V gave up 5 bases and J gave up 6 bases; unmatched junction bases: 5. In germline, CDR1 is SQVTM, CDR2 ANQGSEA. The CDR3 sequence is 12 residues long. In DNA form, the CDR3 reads TGCAGCGTTCGTCCAGGGGGCTCTGAAGCTTTCTTT. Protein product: CSVRPGGSEAFF.

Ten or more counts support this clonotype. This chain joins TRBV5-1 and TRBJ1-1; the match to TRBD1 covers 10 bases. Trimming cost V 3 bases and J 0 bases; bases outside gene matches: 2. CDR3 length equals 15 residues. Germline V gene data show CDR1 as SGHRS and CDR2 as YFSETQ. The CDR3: CASSWGQGLNTEAFF. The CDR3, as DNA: TGCGCCAGCAGCTGGGGACAGGGGCTGAACACTGAAGCTTTCTTT.

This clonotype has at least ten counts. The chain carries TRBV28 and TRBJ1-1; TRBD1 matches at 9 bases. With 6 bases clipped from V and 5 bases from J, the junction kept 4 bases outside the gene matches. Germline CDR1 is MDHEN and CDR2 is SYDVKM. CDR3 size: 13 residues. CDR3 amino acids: CASSHRGRTEAFF. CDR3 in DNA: TGTGCCAGCAGCCACAGGGGGCGGACTGAAGCTTTCTTT.

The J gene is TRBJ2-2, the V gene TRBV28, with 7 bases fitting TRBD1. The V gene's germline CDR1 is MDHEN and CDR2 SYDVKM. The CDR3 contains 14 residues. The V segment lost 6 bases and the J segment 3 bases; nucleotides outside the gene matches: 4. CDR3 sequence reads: CASRPGQDTGELFF. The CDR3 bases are TGTGCCAGCAGGCCTGGACAGGACACCGGGGAGCTGTTTTTT.